These T cell receptor beta chains were read from a single sample in a study of siplizumab effects on memory and regulatory T cells. Produced via immunoSEQ multiplex PCR; TCRdb's table is partial and in-frame only. This table has about 100,000 clones, over 90% appearing once. The sample was Tregs sorted from blood. These receptors all come from a human donor in good health. The CDR3 runs from the conserved cysteine through the conserved F or W.

CDR3 length: 15
V gene: TRBV5-1
J gene: TRBJ2-1
CDR3 protein: CASSLDSGKRNEQFF

CDR3 length: 16
V gene: TRBV5-1
J gene: TRBJ2-1
CDR3 protein: CASSSKLAGVVNEQFF

CDR3 length: 14
V gene: TRBV5-1
J gene: TRBJ1-1
CDR3 protein: CASSLTPGVTEAFF

CDR3 length: 14
V gene: TRBV9
J gene: TRBJ2-6
CDR3 protein: CASSPVSGANVLTF

CDR3 length: 19
V gene: TRBV18
J gene: TRBJ2-3
CDR3 protein: CASSPFPGPRLGDTDTQYF

CDR3 length: 14
V gene: TRBV2
J gene: TRBJ2-5
CDR3 protein: CASGTGQGRGTQYF

CDR3 length: 21
V gene: TRBV6-1
J gene: TRBJ2-2
CDR3 protein: CASSENPTSGRAPLGTGELFF

CDR3 length: 14
V gene: TRBV5-4
J gene: TRBJ1-2
CDR3 protein: CASSLDRANYGYTF

CDR3 length: 15
V gene: TRBV5-1
J gene: TRBJ2-3
CDR3 protein: CASSLGRMAIDTQYF

CDR3 length: 15
V gene: TRBV28
J gene: TRBJ2-7
CDR3 protein: CASSPQGTGSYEQYF

CDR3 length: 16
V gene: TRBV2
J gene: TRBJ2-3
CDR3 protein: CASSEEGLADTDTQYF

CDR3 length: 15
V gene: TRBV11-2
J gene: TRBJ2-4
CDR3 protein: CASSYRGAGQNIQYF

CDR3 length: 11
V gene: TRBV30
J gene: TRBJ1-2
CDR3 protein: CAWSRPYGYTF

CDR3 length: 13
V gene: TRBV30
J gene: TRBJ2-7
CDR3 protein: CAWSVGTSVEQYF

CDR3 length: 18
V gene: TRBV9
J gene: TRBJ2-1
CDR3 protein: CASSVEAHPSVSYNEQFF

CDR3 length: 14
V gene: TRBV28
J gene: TRBJ1-6
CDR3 protein: CASSLRGRNSPLHF

CDR3 length: 14
V gene: TRBV5-1
J gene: TRBJ1-2
CDR3 protein: CASSLVPGLNGYTF

CDR3 length: 13
V gene: TRBV6-1
J gene: TRBJ1-1
CDR3 protein: CASSLQLNTEAFF

CDR3 length: 17
V gene: TRBV5-1
J gene: TRBJ1-6
CDR3 protein: CASSLEAVIPYNSPLHF

CDR3 length: 15
V gene: TRBV6-6
J gene: TRBJ2-5
CDR3 protein: CAAALEIGGQETQYF